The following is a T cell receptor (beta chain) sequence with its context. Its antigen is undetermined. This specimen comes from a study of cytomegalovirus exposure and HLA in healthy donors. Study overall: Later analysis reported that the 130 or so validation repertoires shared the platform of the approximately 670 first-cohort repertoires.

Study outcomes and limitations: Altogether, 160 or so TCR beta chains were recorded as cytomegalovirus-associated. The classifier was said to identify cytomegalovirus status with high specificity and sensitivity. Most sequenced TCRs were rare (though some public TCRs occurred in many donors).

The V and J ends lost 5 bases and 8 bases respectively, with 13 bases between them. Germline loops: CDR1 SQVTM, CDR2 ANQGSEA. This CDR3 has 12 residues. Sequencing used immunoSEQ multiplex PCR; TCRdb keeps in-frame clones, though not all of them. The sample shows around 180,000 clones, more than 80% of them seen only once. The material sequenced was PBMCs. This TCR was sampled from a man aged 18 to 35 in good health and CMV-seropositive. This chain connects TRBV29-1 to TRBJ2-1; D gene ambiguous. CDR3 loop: CSVTLTGHEQFF. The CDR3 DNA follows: TGCAGCGTTACCTTGACTGGCCATGAGCAGTTCTTC.